This passage covers 14 T cell receptor beta chains from one sample sequenced in a study of T cells after yellow fever vaccination. MiXCR was run by TCRdb on the 5' RACE reads, yielding one entry per CDR3 protein. The repertoire consists of 150,000 to 200,000 distinct CDR3 sequences, with approximately 11% occurring once and the leading ten covering 35% to 40%. The source was CD8+ T cells sorted from PBMCs, collected 15 days after the yellow fever booster vaccination. These receptors all come from a man aged 18 to 29 who received the YFV17D yellow fever vaccine.

This clonotype has more than one count but fewer than ten. The chain links TRBV27 to TRBJ2-4; D might be TRBD1 (5 bases). Germline V CDR1 and CDR2: MNHEY, SMNVEV (reference sequence). With 3 bases removed from V and 6 bases from J, the gap between germline ends came to 18 bases. The CDR3 covers 16 residues. The CDR3 here is CASSFNRHRLTNIQYF. The CDR3 DNA is TGTGCCAGCAGTTTTAACAGGCACCGCCTGACAAACATTCAGTACTTC.

The rearrangement uses TRBV15 and TRBJ2-2, with D uncertain. V was cut by 2 bases and J by 4 bases, with 11 bases left in between. The length of the CDR3 is 15 residues. The germline V gene has CDR1 LNHNV and CDR2 YYDKDF (reference sequence). The CDR3 sequence is CATSRLPSATGELFF. DNA for the CDR3: TGTGCCACCAGCAGACTACCCTCGGCCACCGGGGAGCTGTTTTTT.

This chain uses TRBV5-1 with TRBJ2-7; TRBD2 is a possible D gene (6 bases). Germline CDR1 SGHRS, CDR2 YFSETQ. The V end lost 0 bases, the J end lost 5 bases, and 9 bases lay between the germline ends. The CDR3 totals 13 residues. The CDR3 sequence is CASSLDRGNEQYV. The CDR3 nucleotides read TGCGCCAGCAGCTTGGACCGGGGGAACGAGCAGTACGTC.

There are a few counts of this clonotype. The V and J genes are TRBV5-1 and TRBJ1-1; TRBD1 is a possible D gene (6 bases). The CDR3 runs to 15 residues. V was cut by 3 bases and J by 0 bases, with 12 bases left in between. Per the germline V gene, CDR1 is SGHRS and CDR2 is YFSETQ. DNA of the CDR3: TGCGCCAGCAGCTCGCAACAGGGTCTGAACACTGAAGCTTTCTTT. Translation: CASSSQQGLNTEAFF.

This clonotype was detected only a few times. V usage is TRBV6-5 and J usage is TRBJ1-1, with D possibly matching TRBD1 (5 bases). The length of the CDR3 is 19 residues. Trimming cost V 0 bases and J 4 bases, with 24 bases left between them. CDR1 and CDR2 (germline): MNHEY, SVGAGI. The CDR3 protein is CASSYSARAQGLRGTEAFF. Here the CDR3 DNA reads TGTGCCAGCAGTTACTCGGCCCGGGCCCAAGGACTTAGGGGCACTGAAGCTTTCTTT.

A few counts support this clonotype. The V call is TRBV6-6, the J call TRBJ2-3; 7 bases line up with TRBD2. Germline V lookup: CDR1 MNHNY, CDR2 SVGAGI (reference sequence). This CDR3 contains 16 residues. Trimming took 4 bases from V and 6 from J; bases not matched to a gene: 13. The CDR3 nucleotides are TGTGCCAGCAGTTCGGGCGGGGGACCACCGGCTGATACGCAGTATTTT. Translating gives CASSSGGGPPADTQYF.

This clonotype was recorded a few times. The chain uses TRBV18 and TRBJ2-1; 11 nucleotides match TRBD1. Germline values: CDR1 KGHSH, CDR2 LQKENI. The CDR3 runs to 17 residues. Losses at the gene ends were 5 bases for V and 6 bases for J; bases not matched to a gene: 12. In nucleotides, the CDR3 is TGTGCCAGCTCAGCAGGAGAGTGGACAGGGGGCCTCAATGAGCAGTTCTTC. It is translated as CASSAGEWTGGLNEQFF.

The chain is built from TRBV27 and TRBJ2-7; D not certain. V lost 5 bases to trimming and J lost 6 bases, with 11 bases between them. Germline-derived CDR1 and CDR2 are MNHEY and SMNVEV (reference sequence). The CDR3 sequence is 12 residues long. CDR3 in DNA: TGTGCCAGCAGTCCCCCGGCCGGCGAGCAGTACTTC. As protein: CASSPPAGEQYF.

This clonotype was seen many times. The CDR3 region is CASSLENRGGGYTF. The CDR3 bases are TGTGCCAGCAGCTTGGAGAACAGGGGTGGTGGCTACACCTTC. The chain recombines TRBV5-4 with TRBJ1-2, with TRBD1 matching 7 bases. The CDR3 is made up of 14 amino acids. Germline CDR1 and CDR2: SGHNT and YYREEE (reference sequence). V dropped 0 bases and J dropped 7; count of bases not matched to a gene: 6.

This rearrangement joins TRBV11-2 to TRBJ2-5, with D possibly being TRBD1 (6 bases). Germline V gene lookup returns CDR1 SGHAT and CDR2 FQNNGV. The CDR3 length is 18 residues. Trimming took 4 bases from V and 2 from J, leaving 23 bases between them. This chain's CDR3 is CASSYIGVGHRDQETQYF. In DNA form, the CDR3 reads TGTGCCAGCAGCTATATTGGGGTGGGTCACAGGGATCAAGAGACCCAGTACTTC.

The sample holds a few counts of this clonotype. CDR3 bases: TGTGCCAGCAGTATGTCAGGGGGCACAGATACGCAGTATTTT. This codes for CASSMSGGTDTQYF. The chain recombines TRBV6-5 with TRBJ2-3; possible D gene TRBD1, 6 bases. The germline V gene has CDR1 MNHEY and CDR2 SVGAGI. The CDR3 sequence is 14 residues long. Trimming took 5 bases from V and 1 from J, leaving 10 bases between them.

This clonotype was counted a few times. The chain recombines TRBV6-5 with TRBJ2-7, with D unclear. The CDR3 is made up of 16 amino acids. Per the germline V gene, CDR1 is MNHEY and CDR2 is SVGAGI. Deletions cut 2 bases from V and 0 bases from J, with 14 bases between. The CDR3 is CASSYRFGFLSYEQYF. CDR3 DNA: TGTGCCAGCAGTTACCGTTTTGGGTTTCTCTCCTACGAGCAGTACTTC.

A few counts support this clonotype. The chain links TRBV15 to TRBJ1-5; 7 nucleotides align to TRBD1. The germline CDR1 and CDR2 sequences are LNHNV and YYDKDF (reference sequence). The CDR3 loop spans 15 amino acids. J was trimmed by 6 bases and V by 3 bases; bases with no gene match: 8. In nucleotides, the CDR3 is TGTGCCACCAGCAGGGACACAGGGGTTGGTCAGCCCCAGCATTTT. It specifies CATSRDTGVGQPQHF.

The rearrangement joins TRBV4-2 to TRBJ2-1, with 7 positions matching TRBD1. The germline gives CDR1 LGHNA, CDR2 YNFKEQ. The CDR3 covers 15 residues. Unmatched junction bases numbered 7, after V lost 1 base and J lost 7 bases. The CDR3 here is CASSQVGGEFNEQFF. In nucleotides, the CDR3 is TGTGCCAGCAGCCAAGTAGGGGGCGAGTTTAATGAGCAGTTCTTC.